The 11 T cell receptor beta chains listed next were all sequenced from one sample in a study of blood T cell repertoires in COVID-19. Profiling relied on immunoSEQ multiplex PCR, and the TCRdb table lists in-frame clones only, not all of them. The repertoire has roughly 80,000 clones, roughly 84% of them found once; the top ten carry roughly 3.5%. Sequenced sample: peripheral blood. The receptors were gathered from a man aged 50 or older with acute or convalescent COVID-19.

The chain joins TRBV7-2 to TRBJ1-6; TRBD1 matches 10 bases. The length of the CDR3 is 15 residues. Trimming took 0 bases from V and 8 from J; bases not matched to a gene: 1. Germline CDR1 is SGHTA and CDR2 is FQGNSA. CDR3 bases: TGTGCCAGCAGCTTAGCCGGGACAGGGGATTCACCCCTCCACTTT. This translates into CASSLAGTGDSPLHF.

CDR3 in DNA: TGTGCCAGCAGTTACTCCCCGGGTCTGCAGCCCCAGCATTTT. It codes for CASSYSPGLQPQHF. The chain joins TRBV6-5 to TRBJ1-5; D not resolved. Germline V gives CDR1 MNHEY, CDR2 SVGAGI. V gave up 0 bases and J gave up 7 bases, with 10 bases separating them. The CDR3 has 14 residues.

V is TRBV6-5 and J is TRBJ1-1; tentatively, D is TRBD1 (5 bases). The length of the CDR3 is 13 residues. V lost 4 bases and J lost 2, with 8 bases in between. Germline CDR1 MNHEY, CDR2 SVGAGI. The CDR3 sequence: CASSFRANTEAFF. The CDR3 coding sequence is TGTGCCAGCAGTTTCAGGGCCAACACTGAAGCTTTCTTT.

The chain carries TRBV4-2 and TRBJ1-5, with D perhaps TRBD1 (5 bases). This CDR3 comprises 16 residues. V lost 4 bases and J lost 1, with 14 bases in between. CDR1 is LGHNA and CDR2 is YNFKEQ in the germline V gene. CDR3 nucleotides: TGTGCCAGCAGCCTGGTGTCGGGGGAGAGCAATCAGCCCCAGCATTTT. This encodes CASSLVSGESNQPQHF.

This clone was detected ten times or more. This chain uses TRBV5-1 with TRBJ1-2, with TRBD1 matching 10 bases. Germline V lookup: CDR1 SGHRS, CDR2 YFSETQ. The junction had 6 bases not matched to a gene; V was cut back by 4 bases and J by 6 bases. The CDR3 is 14 amino acids. CDR3 amino acids: CASSLGQGSNGYTF. The CDR3 region has the DNA TGCGCCAGCAGCCTGGGACAGGGGTCGAATGGCTACACCTTC.

The rearrangement joins TRBV24-1 to TRBJ2-5, with 9 nucleotides matching TRBD2. The CDR3 covers 16 residues. Looked up from germline, CDR1 is KGHDR and CDR2 is SFDVKD. V gave up 2 bases and J gave up 5 bases; unmatched junction bases: 8. The CDR3 loop is CATSDWASGIRETQYF. The CDR3 DNA reads TGTGCCACCAGTGATTGGGCTAGCGGGATCCGTGAGACCCAGTACTTC.

The chain carries TRBV6-6 and TRBJ2-3, with TRBD1 identical over 8 bases. Looked up from germline, CDR1 is MNHNY and CDR2 is SVGAGI (reference sequence). V dropped 5 bases and J dropped 1; count of bases not matched to a gene: 11. CDR3 length: 17 residues. The CDR3 loop reads CASSHLNRGSRTDTQYF. In nucleotides, the CDR3 is TGTGCCAGCAGTCACCTCAACAGGGGGAGTCGCACAGATACGCAGTATTTT.

The chain uses TRBV30 and TRBJ2-1, with 8 bases aligning to TRBD2. Trimming at V came to 3 bases and at J to 4 bases, leaving 11 bases not matched to a gene. CDR3 length: 16 amino acids. Germline assignment: CDR1 GTSNPN and CDR2 SVGIG (reference sequence). This CDR3 is CAWRDIRTSRYNEQFF. The DNA for the CDR3 is TGTGCCTGGAGAGATATCCGGACTAGCCGATACAATGAGCAGTTCTTC.

The chain employs TRBV30 and TRBJ2-7; 7 bases line up with TRBD1. V was pared by 4 bases and J by 3 bases, with 6 bases of the junction left unmatched. The V gene's germline CDR1 is GTSNPN and CDR2 SVGIG (reference sequence). The CDR3 has 13 amino acids. The CDR3, as DNA: TGTGCCTGGAATGAGGGGGCGGGCTACGAGCAGTACTTC. Encoded protein: CAWNEGAGYEQYF.

V gene TRBV10-1 combines with J gene TRBJ2-5, with a weak D call TRBD1 (6 bases). Germline V gene lookup returns CDR1 WNHNN and CDR2 SYGVQD (reference sequence). The CDR3 sequence is 14 residues long. Trimming took 6 bases from V and 0 from J, leaving 11 bases between them. The CDR3 bases are TGCGCCAGCAGGAACCGGGACAACCAAGAGACCCAGTACTTC. As protein: CASRNRDNQETQYF.

The rearrangement links TRBV5-1 to TRBJ2-5; 11 bases match TRBD2. Germline lookup yields CDR1 SGHRS and CDR2 YFSETQ. CDR3 size: 16 residues. The V and J ends lost 2 bases and 4 bases, in that order; junction bases with no gene match: 7. The CDR3 region is CASSFLGTSGTETQYF. In nucleotides, the CDR3 is TGCGCCAGCAGCTTTTTGGGGACTAGCGGAACAGAGACCCAGTACTTC.